The 28 T cell receptor beta chains below all came from one sample that was sequenced in a study of high-grade serous ovarian cancer treatment subgroups. Tumor tissue was taken before any definitive surgery or chemotherapy was given. Assay used: immunoSEQ multiplex PCR; TCRdb lists only in-frame clones, some missing. The table has around 30,000 clones, under 90% seen once. Sequenced: tumor tissue. The receptors stem from a human donor with high-grade serous ovarian cancer.

This chain joins TRBV28 and TRBJ2-7, with 9 positions matching TRBD1. The CDR3 sequence is 15 residues long. J lost 3 bases, V lost 7 bases, and 10 bases had no gene match. Germline CDR1 and CDR2: MDHEN and SYDVKM. The CDR3 region is CASTTAGTGNYEQYF. Here the CDR3 DNA reads TGTGCCAGCACCACCGCCGGGACAGGGAACTACGAGCAGTACTTC.

The chain is built from TRBV7-9 and TRBJ2-2, with D uncertain. The CDR3 covers 12 residues. Germline values: CDR1 SEHNR, CDR2 FQNEAQ (reference sequence). V lost 2 bases and J 16 bases, leaving 14 bases between the germline ends. Written as DNA, the CDR3 is TGTGCCAGCAGCTTAAATTCCCGGCATTGGTTTTTT. It yields the protein CASSLNSRHWFF.

The chain joins TRBV19 to TRBJ1-4, with 12 bases aligning to TRBD1. There are 15 residues in the CDR3. With V trimmed by 6 bases and J by 8 bases, 7 bases remained unmatched. Germline V gene lookup returns CDR1 LNHDA and CDR2 SQIVND (reference sequence). As DNA, the CDR3 is TGTGCCAGTAGAGGGACAGGGGGCGCAGAGGAAAAACTGTTTTTT. It yields the protein CASRGTGGAEEKLFF.

The V call is TRBV7-9, the J call TRBJ1-2; D is undetermined. CDR1 SEHNR and CDR2 FQNEAQ come from the germline V gene (reference sequence). The CDR3 covers 12 residues. V was pared by 7 bases and J by 3 bases, with 9 bases between. The CDR3 DNA follows: TGTGCCAGCACCCTAGGTGACTATGGCTACACCTTC. It codes for CASTLGDYGYTF.

This clone was found a few times. V gene TRBV2 combines with J gene TRBJ2-7; D unclear. Germline-derived CDR1 and CDR2 are SNHLY and FYNNEI. There are 12 residues in the CDR3. Between the trimmed V and J ends, which lost 6 bases and 3 bases, there was a span of 9 bases. Written as DNA, the CDR3 is TGTGCCAGCAGGGCTACTTTCTACGAGCAGTACTTC. Amino acid sequence: CASRATFYEQYF.

This clone showed up just a few times. This chain uses TRBV7-9 with TRBJ2-7, with D perhaps assigned TRBD1 or TRBD2 (5 bases each). The V and J ends lost 6 bases and 7 bases respectively, with 16 bases between them. CDR1 and CDR2 from the germline V gene are SEHNR and FQNEAQ (reference sequence). CDR3 length equals 13 residues. Here the CDR3 reads CASSSPGTSEQYF. The CDR3 bases are TGTGCCAGCAGTTCTCCCGGGACGAGTGAGCAGTACTTC.

This chain links TRBV28 with TRBJ1-2; D is ambiguous. V was clipped by 5 bases and J by 5 bases, with 9 bases between them. The CDR3 length is 12 residues. Germline CDR1 is MDHEN and CDR2 is SYDVKM. Written as DNA, the CDR3 is TGTGCCAGCAGTACAGTTCGGTATGGCTACACCTTC. It translates to CASSTVRYGYTF.

V gene TRBV4-2 combines with J gene TRBJ2-7, with TRBD2 as a possible D gene (6 bases). In germline, CDR1 is LGHNA, CDR2 YNFKEQ. The V and J ends lost 1 base and 3 bases respectively, with 13 bases between them. This CDR3 is 15 amino acids long. The CDR3 loop reads CASSQVAAEVYEQYF. The CDR3 DNA sequence: TGTGCCAGCAGCCAAGTAGCGGCAGAAGTCTACGAGCAGTACTTC.

The J gene is TRBJ2-2, the V gene TRBV5-1, with 9 bases that match TRBD2. CDR1 is SGHRS and CDR2 is YFSETQ in the germline V gene. Unmatched junction bases numbered 3, after V lost 2 bases and J lost 4 bases. The CDR3 has 15 residues. As DNA, the CDR3 is TGCGCCAGCAGCTTAGCGGGAGGTACCACCGGGGAGCTGTTTTTT. Translation: CASSLAGGTTGELFF.

The chain has TRBV11-1 and TRBJ1-1; D might be TRBD1 (5 bases). Looked up from germline, CDR1 is SGHAT and CDR2 is FQDESV (reference sequence). The CDR3 is made up of 13 amino acids. V lost 5 bases and J 5 bases, leaving 12 bases between the germline ends. The CDR3 sequence is CASSRGRETEAFF. As DNA, the CDR3 is TGTGCCAGCAGCCGGGGCAGGGAAACTGAAGCTTTCTTT.

The chain couples TRBV7-9 to TRBJ2-5; 7 bases map to TRBD1. The CDR3 is 15 amino acids. V was clipped by 5 bases and J by 5 bases; unmatched bases: 11. Germline-derived CDR1 and CDR2 are SEHNR and FQNEAQ (reference sequence). In DNA form, the CDR3 reads TGTGCCAGCAGCAGCGCAAAGGGGGACAGCGAGACCCAGTACTTC. Its translation: CASSSAKGDSETQYF.

This sequence joins TRBV2 and TRBJ1-5; 7 positions agree with TRBD1. V lost 5 bases and J lost 0; bases outside the gene matches: 4. The length of the CDR3 is 15 residues. Looked up from germline, CDR1 is SNHLY and CDR2 is FYNNEI. The CDR3 nucleotides are TGTGCCAGCAGTTGGACAGGCAATAGCAATCAGCCCCAGCATTTT. Amino acids: CASSWTGNSNQPQHF.

A few counts support this clone. This rearrangement joins TRBV7-9 to TRBJ1-3; D unclear. Trimming stripped 5 bases from V and 13 bases from J, with 21 bases between. This CDR3 comprises 14 residues. Germline V gene data show CDR1 as SEHNR and CDR2 as FQNEAQ (reference sequence). The CDR3 coding sequence is TGTGCCAGCAGCGCGGTCGTGGCCTCGGCATCAATATATTTT. Encoded protein: CASSAVVASASIYF.

The rearrangement uses TRBV6-1 and TRBJ2-1; the D call may be TRBD1 or TRBD2 (6 bases each). V gave up 4 bases and J gave up 3 bases, with 13 bases separating them. Germline CDR1 is MNHNS and CDR2 is SASEGT. This CDR3 contains 15 residues. The chain's CDR3 is CASSVRLGGYNEQFF. CDR3 DNA sequence: TGTGCCAGCAGTGTACGACTAGGGGGCTACAATGAGCAGTTCTTC.

The gene calls are TRBV9 and TRBJ2-5; tentative D call: TRBD2 (5 bases). Germline CDR1 reads SGDLS; CDR2 reads YYNGEE. Trimming shortened V by 2 bases and J by 0 bases, and 8 bases separated the two germline ends. CDR3 length equals 14 residues. CDR3 coding DNA: TGTGCCAGCAGCGTGCGGGCACACCAAGAGACCCAGTACTTC. Translating gives CASSVRAHQETQYF.

J is TRBJ1-5 and V is TRBV19; 12 positions match TRBD1. With V trimmed by 4 bases and J by 7 bases, 8 bases remained unmatched. The CDR3 is made up of 16 amino acids. Germline CDR1 and CDR2: LNHDA and SQIVND (reference sequence). The CDR3 protein is CASSTGTGGVRQPQHF. The DNA for the CDR3 is TGTGCCAGTAGTACAGGGACAGGGGGCGTAAGGCAGCCCCAGCATTTT.

The CDR3 spells CSVEGGGDKETQYF. CDR3 DNA sequence: TGCAGCGTTGAAGGTGGAGGGGACAAAGAGACCCAGTACTTC. The chain employs TRBV29-1 and TRBJ2-5; D may correspond to TRBD1 or TRBD2 (6 bases each). V lost 1 base and J lost 3, with 12 bases in between. This CDR3 contains 14 residues. CDR1 is SQVTM and CDR2 is ANQGSEA in the germline V gene.

The V and J genes are TRBV5-1 and TRBJ1-5, with 7 nucleotides matching TRBD1. The CDR3 is 15 amino acids. Trimming at V came to 4 bases and at J to 2 bases, leaving 6 bases not matched to a gene. The germline CDR1 and CDR2 sequences are SGHRS and YFSETQ. The CDR3 bases are TGCGCCAGCAGCCGGGAGGGGGCCGGCAATCAGCCCCAGCATTTT. This sequence encodes CASSREGAGNQPQHF.

V gene TRBV7-9 combines with J gene TRBJ1-4; the match to TRBD1 covers 11 bases. The CDR3 contains 16 residues. J lost 7 bases, V lost 5 bases, and 9 bases had no gene match. The germline V gene has CDR1 SEHNR and CDR2 FQNEAQ (reference sequence). The CDR3 DNA reads TGTGCCAGCAGCCTCGGACAGGGGGCGTCGGGTGAAAAACTGTTTTTT. Protein sequence: CASSLGQGASGEKLFF.

J is TRBJ2-1 and V is TRBV5-1, with 8 bases matching TRBD2. Germline CDR1 and CDR2: SGHRS and YFSETQ. There are 14 residues in the CDR3. V lost 7 bases to trimming and J lost 6 bases; unmatched junction nucleotides: 9. DNA for the CDR3: TGCGCCAGCGGTACAGCGGGAGTAACCAATGAGCAGTTCTTC. Amino acids: CASGTAGVTNEQFF.

The J gene is TRBJ2-1, the V gene TRBV11-2; D is unresolved. CDR1 is SGHAT, CDR2 FQNNGV, per germline. V was pared by 5 bases and J by 8 bases, with 13 bases between. The CDR3 consists of 13 residues. CDR3 loop: CASSANRVHEQFF. DNA of the CDR3: TGTGCCAGCAGCGCCAACCGTGTCCATGAGCAGTTCTTC.

The gene calls are TRBV10-3 and TRBJ1-5; D uncertain. This CDR3 spans 15 amino acids. Germline assignment: CDR1 ENHRY and CDR2 SYGVKD. V dropped 6 bases and J dropped 0 bases, with 12 bases sitting between them. The CDR3 DNA sequence: TGTGCCATCAGCCTTGGACCGAATAGCAATCAGCCCCAGCATTTT. Translation: CAISLGPNSNQPQHF.

CDR3 residues: CASRRATGLYNSPLHF. CDR3 DNA sequence: TGTGCCAGCAGGCGCGCTACAGGTCTCTATAATTCACCCCTCCACTTT. The chain employs TRBV5-5 and TRBJ1-6, with a tentative D call TRBD1 (5 bases). Germline lookup yields CDR1 SGHKS and CDR2 YYEKEE (reference sequence). V was clipped by 5 bases and J by 3 bases, with 15 bases between them. The CDR3 contains 16 residues. The full variable domain, completed using reference TRBV5-5 and TRBJ1-6, is DAGVTQSPTHLIKTRGQQVTLRCSPISGHKSVSWYQQVLGQGPQFIFQYYEKEERGRGNFPDRFSARQFPNYSSELNVNALLLGDSALYLCASRRATGLYNSPLHFGNGTRLTVT.

The rearrangement links TRBV5-4 to TRBJ2-4; D remains ambiguous. Trimming removed 0 bases at V and 5 bases at J, with 9 bases between. The CDR3 consists of 14 residues. Germline-derived CDR1 and CDR2 are SGHNT and YYREEE (reference sequence). CDR3 sequence reads: CASSLVGGQNIQYF. For the CDR3, the DNA is TGTGCCAGCAGCTTGGTCGGTGGCCAAAACATTCAGTACTTC.

The DNA for the CDR3 is TGTGCCAGCAGCCCCAGTAACCCAAGACAGGTCTTCTCCTACGAGCAGTACTTC. As protein: CASSPSNPRQVFSYEQYF. V usage is TRBV14 and J usage is TRBJ2-7, with D tentatively TRBD1 (6 bases). Germline CDR1 SGHDN, CDR2 FVKESK. The V and J ends lost 4 bases and 0 bases respectively, with 22 bases between them. This CDR3 contains 18 residues.

This chain connects TRBV7-8 to TRBJ2-1; D might be TRBD2 (6 bases). CDR1 and CDR2 (germline): SGHVS, FQNEAQ. V was pared by 6 bases and J by 5 bases, with 11 bases between. CDR3 size: 13 residues. DNA of the CDR3: TGTGCCAGCAGTATCTGGGGGGACAATGAGCAGTTCTTC. Translated, it gives CASSIWGDNEQFF. Full variable domain (missing parts from reference TRBV7-8 and TRBJ2-1): GAGVSQSPRYKVAKRGQDVALRCDPISGHVSLFWYQQALGQGPEFLTYFQNEAQLDKSGLPSDRFFAERPEGSVSTLKIQRTQQEDSAVYLCASSIWGDNEQFFGPGTRLTVL.

The V gene is TRBV5-1, the J gene TRBJ2-5, with D unclear. This CDR3 is built from 15 residues. The germline CDR1 and CDR2 sequences are SGHRS and YFSETQ. Between the trimmed V and J ends, which lost 2 bases and 1 base, there was a span of 12 bases. DNA for the CDR3: TGCGCCAGCAGCTTTGGTCAGACAAGCCAAGAGACCCAGTACTTC. Encoded protein: CASSFGQTSQETQYF.

The J gene is TRBJ2-1, the V gene TRBV25-1; D gene ambiguous. V was cut by 2 bases and J by 2 bases, with 1 base left in between. CDR3 length: 12 amino acids. CDR1 and CDR2 from the germline V gene are MGHDK and SYGVNS. In DNA, the CDR3 is TGTGCCAGCAGTGAAGCCTACAATGAGCAGTTCTTC. Its protein product is CASSEAYNEQFF.